This T cell receptor (beta chain) was recovered during a study of tumour-infiltrating T cells in Burkitt lymphoma. Study background: Productive clonality predicted overall and progression-free survival.

V was trimmed by 3 bases and J by 1 base, leaving 3 bases between them. Germline V gene sequence: CDR1 SEHNR, CDR2 FQNEAQ (reference sequence). The CDR3 is 12 residues long. Assay used: immunoSEQ multiplex PCR; TCRdb lists only in-frame clones, some missing. The sample lists around 46,000 clones, around 30% occurring once. This clone was seen only a few times. The sample was tumor tissue. The sequence came from a human donor with Burkitt lymphoma. This chain connects TRBV7-9 to TRBJ1-1; D remains ambiguous. This CDR3 is CASSFGNTEAFF. The CDR3 coding sequence is TGTGCCAGCAGCTTCGGGAACACTGAAGCTTTCTTT.